The TCR beta chain under discussion was sequenced for a study of vaccination and CD4 T cells after COVID-19. The overall study: The peptides that stimulated the cells were overlapping spike peptides from SARS-CoV-2, HCoV-NL63, HCoV-OC43 and HCoV-229E.

J lost 7 bases, V lost 6 bases, and 13 bases had no gene match. Germline V gene sequence: CDR1 LNHDA, CDR2 SQIVND (reference sequence). CDR3 length: 15 residues. Treatment in this sample: approximately 11-day PBMC culture with coronavirus spike peptide pools or control peptides (ViraFEST assay). Expansion of antigen-specific T cells with peptide pools by ViraFEST preceded sequencing of TCRs. At days 3 and 7, half the medium was exchanged for fresh IL-2 medium. The Oncomine TCR Beta short-read assay was what sequenced the DNA obtained from cultured CD4+ T cells. TCRdb reanalysed the PCR reads using MiXCR and keeps one entry per CDR3 protein. There are about 18,000 distinct CDR3 sequences in the sample; roughly 52% occur only once, and approximately 7.9% lies in the top ten. Remarks on this clonotype: Its antigen is unidentified.

This receptor was obtained from a human donor who had recovered from COVID-19. The chain employs TRBV19 and TRBJ2-7; 9 bases line up with TRBD1. Sequencing input: CD4+ T cells from blood, cultured in vitro. The chain's CDR3 is CASSQQGAAPQEQYF. The CDR3 nucleotides read TGTGCCAGTAGCCAACAGGGGGCCGCCCCGCAAGAGCAGTACTTC.